This TCR beta chain was sequenced in a study of blood T cell repertoires in COVID-19. Background on the study: The United States, Italy and Spain were the sources of the acute and convalescent COVID-19 samples. PBMCs, B-cell-depleted T cells, or T cells provided the cDNA or gDNA that made up the material.

In the source study's methods: Estimation of nucleated cell counts relied on the amplification of reference gene primers. Method: immunoSEQ multiplex PCR; TCRdb's copy keeps in-frame clones and lacks some. V, J and clone size were drawn from that table, and D and trimming were deduced from the DNA. The table shows roughly 250,000 clones, with approximately 90% occurring only once. The TCR sequence derives from a man younger than 40 with acute or convalescent COVID-19. The sequenced sample consisted of peripheral blood.

The CDR3 loop is CASSPSFGQVGKDTQYF. The DNA of the CDR3 is TGCGCCAGCAGCCCCTCATTCGGACAGGTGGGAAAAGATACGCAGTATTTT. The chain couples TRBV4-1 to TRBJ2-3, with 7 positions matching TRBD1. The CDR3 is made up of 17 amino acids. V shed 4 bases and J 5 bases; nucleotides not matched to a gene: 15. Germline V lookup: CDR1 MGHRA, CDR2 YSYEKL.